This T cell receptor beta chain was found in a study of blood T cells in healthy people across ages. Between the trimmed V and J ends, which lost 3 bases and 9 bases, there was a span of 9 bases. The CDR3 sequence is 11 residues long. CDR1 is MDHEN and CDR2 is SYDVKM in the germline V gene. PCR was performed a second time for about 7 to 12 cycles using a sample-barcoded 5' primer and a J-beta primer mix. Each cDNA was tagged by a template-switch adaptor containing 12 random nucleotides. TCRdb reanalysed the 5' RACE reads using MiXCR and keeps one entry per CDR3 protein. This sample yields fewer than 2,000,000 distinct CDR3 sequences, of which approximately 32% are seen a single time; about 11% belongs to the top ten.

Sequenced input: blood. The chain employs TRBV28 and TRBJ2-7, with D perhaps matching TRBD2 (6 bases). This TCR derives from a woman aged 25 to 39 in good health. For the CDR3, the DNA is TGTGCCAGCAGTTTCCCCGGGGGGCAGTACTTC. Protein product: CASSFPGGQYF.